A selection of T cell receptor beta chains follows, all from one sample in a study of blood T cell repertoires in COVID-19. The repertoire was sequenced with immunoSEQ multiplex PCR; TCRdb's copy has only in-frame clones and lacks some. The sample carries 140,000 to 150,000 clones, more than 70% recorded once. The sequencing sample was made of peripheral blood. These receptors were taken from a human donor in a cohort sampled during active COVID-19. CDR3s include the opening cysteine and the closing phenylalanine or tryptophan. The D gene is left open where the match is weak. Only part of the rows carry a size: once, few, many, or a class if the clone is expanded.

CASSTLAGGLNEQFF	TGTGCCAGTAGTACATTAGCGGGAGGGCTCAATGAGCAGTTCTTC	TRBJ2-1	TRBD2	.	TRBV19
CASSSPGPSSGRTPDTQYF	TGTGCCAGCAGCTCCCCCGGTCCGAGTAGCGGGAGGACCCCAGATACGCAGTATTTT	TRBJ2-3	TRBD2	.	TRBV7-9
CASSETGSYTEAFF	TGTGCCAGCAGTGAAACGGGGTCATACACTGAAGCTTTCTTT	TRBJ1-1	.	once	TRBV6-1
CASSAQATQGPRDYGYTF	TGTGCCAGCAGCGCCCAGGCGACACAGGGGCCCAGGGACTATGGCTACACCTTC	TRBJ1-2	TRBD1	.	TRBV5-4
CASRRTANSPLHF	TGTGCCAGCAGGAGGACAGCTAATTCACCCCTCCACTTT	TRBJ1-6	.	.	TRBV27
CAWSVRAERDEQFF	TGTGCCTGGAGTGTACGGGCCGAGAGGGATGAGCAGTTCTTC	TRBJ2-1	.	.	TRBV30
CASSYFRDRKPDTQYF	TGTGCCAGCAGCTACTTCCGGGACAGGAAACCAGATACGCAGTATTTT	TRBJ2-3	TRBD1	.	TRBV9
CASRGGSVYNEQFF	TGTGCCAGTCGGGGCGGGAGCGTCTACAATGAGCAGTTCTTC	TRBJ2-1	TRBD2	.	TRBV2
CASSQDLRTGNTIYF	TGCGCCAGCAGCCAAGACTTGAGGACTGGAAACACCATATATTTT	TRBJ1-3	.	.	TRBV4-3
CASSRSGGGYEQYF	TGTGCCAGCAGTCGCTCAGGGGGTGGCTACGAGCAGTACTTC	TRBJ2-7	TRBD1	.	TRBV6-5
CASRPRNTEAFF	TGTGCCAGCAGGCCCAGGAACACTGAAGCTTTCTTT	TRBJ1-1	.	.	TRBV12-3/TRBV12-4
CATSRDTSTQFF	TGTGCCACCAGCAGAGATACTAGCACCCAGTTCTTC	TRBJ2-1	.	.	TRBV15
CASTIRGSGQPINGYTF	TGTGCCAGTACCATCAGGGGGTCGGGACAGCCCATCAATGGCTACACCTTC	TRBJ1-2	TRBD1	.	TRBV19
CATSDWVGQGELFF	TGTGCCACCAGTGATTGGGTGGGACAGGGAGAGCTGTTTTTT	TRBJ2-2	TRBD1	.	TRBV24-1
CASSLLNEQFF	TGTGCCAGCAGCCTTCTTAATGAGCAGTTCTTC	TRBJ2-1	.	.	TRBV7-2
CASSYLTGANYGYTF	TGTGCCAGCAGTTACCTTACAGGGGCCAACTATGGCTACACCTTC	TRBJ1-2	TRBD1	.	TRBV6-5
CASSEVAGRETQYF	TGTGCCAGCAGTGAAGTAGCGGGACGGGAGACCCAGTACTTC	TRBJ2-5	TRBD2	.	TRBV6-1
CASGLGQGGSGEQFF	TGTGCTAGTGGTTTAGGACAGGGTGGGTCGGGGGAGCAGTTCTTC	TRBJ2-1	TRBD1	once	TRBV12-5
CASSNTQTSGGTDTQYF	TGCGCCAGCAGCAATACACAGACTAGCGGGGGCACAGATACGCAGTATTTT	TRBJ2-3	TRBD2	.	TRBV5-1
CASSPPLGVAGVTNNEQFF	TGCGCCAGCAGCCCCCCTCTGGGAGTAGCGGGGGTTACCAACAATGAGCAGTTCTTC	TRBJ2-1	TRBD2	.	TRBV4-1
CASVPPGLAGVPDTQYF	TGTGCCAGCGTTCCTCCGGGACTAGCGGGAGTTCCGGATACGCAGTATTTT	TRBJ2-3	TRBD2	.	TRBV7-2
CASSQGFWRGAGETQYF	TGTGCCAGCAGCCAAGGTTTTTGGCGGGGGGCCGGGGAGACCCAGTACTTC	TRBJ2-5	TRBD2	.	TRBV14
CASSLGRSASSYEQYF	TGTGCCAGCAGCTTGGGGCGTAGCGCCAGCTCCTACGAGCAGTACTTC	TRBJ2-7	.	once	TRBV5-5
CASTREGLYNEQFF	TGTGCCAGCACTCGGGAGGGCCTCTACAATGAGCAGTTCTTC	TRBJ2-1	TRBD2	.	TRBV27
CASSSAQGGSPLHF	TGTGCCAGCAGTTCTGCGCAGGGTGGTTCACCCCTCCACTTT	TRBJ1-6	.	.	TRBV6-2/TRBV6-3
CASSPGNPNGYTF	TGTGCCAGCAGTCCCGGGAACCCGAATGGCTACACCTTC	TRBJ1-2	.	.	TRBV6-5
CSFGQGNTEAFF	TGCAGCTTTGGACAGGGGAACACTGAAGCTTTCTTT	TRBJ1-1	TRBD1	.	TRBV29-1
CASSQGQLETQYF	TGTGCCAGCAGCCAGGGCCAGCTGGAGACCCAGTACTTC	TRBJ2-5	.	.	TRBV12-3/TRBV12-4
CASSPSVRSGNTIYF	TGCGCCAGCAGCCCTTCAGTCCGCTCTGGAAACACCATATATTTT	TRBJ1-3	.	.	TRBV5-1
CASSAGAGYGYTF	TGCGCCAGCAGCGCTGGGGCAGGGTATGGCTACACCTTC	TRBJ1-2	.	few	TRBV5-1
CASSLRTGEDGYTF	TGTGCCAGCAGCTTGCGGACAGGGGAGGATGGCTACACCTTC	TRBJ1-2	TRBD1	.	TRBV7-9
CASSSPQGGNEQFF	TGTGCCAGCAGCTCGCCCCAGGGGGGCAATGAGCAGTTCTTC	TRBJ2-1	.	.	TRBV7-3
CASSLTQIANEQYF	TGCGCCAGCAGCTTGACACAAATAGCAAACGAGCAGTACTTC	TRBJ2-7	.	once	TRBV5-1
CASSLRWRSQETQYF	TGTGCCAGCAGTTTACGATGGAGAAGCCAAGAGACCCAGTACTTC	TRBJ2-5	.	once	TRBV27
CASSLGATAQTGELFF	TGTGCCAGCAGCTTGGGGGCGACAGCACAGACCGGGGAGCTGTTTTTT	TRBJ2-2	.	.	TRBV5-6
CASSPRLAGSYNEQFF	TGTGCCAGTAGTCCGAGACTAGCGGGTTCCTACAATGAGCAGTTCTTC	TRBJ2-1	TRBD2	.	TRBV19
CASSLLPGQGRGSPLHF	TGTGCCAGCAGCCTTCTCCCGGGACAGGGTAGGGGTTCACCCCTCCACTTT	TRBJ1-6	TRBD1	.	TRBV9
CASSLAGVYNEQFF	TGTGCCAGCAGCTTAGCGGGAGTGTATAATGAGCAGTTCTTC	TRBJ2-1	.	.	TRBV11-2
CASSLDLYRGRNEQFF	TGCGCCAGCAGCCTCGACCTATACAGGGGAAGAAATGAGCAGTTCTTC	TRBJ2-1	TRBD1	.	TRBV4-3
CASREDRGGSGYTF	TGTGCCAGCAGGGAGGACAGGGGCGGATCTGGCTACACCTTC	TRBJ1-2	TRBD1	.	TRBV6-5
CAISEYEDKSQHF	TGTGCCATCAGTGAGTATGAGGATAAGTCCCAGCATTTT	TRBJ1-5	.	.	TRBV10-3